In its sample, the clone carrying this T cell receptor beta chain was seen a few times. Each diagnosis was grounded in clinical symptoms, serum thyroxine and TRAb, thyroid ultrasound, and orbital computed tomography. The PBMCs were taken from around 9 ml of fresh peripheral blood. The CDR3 regions of TCR beta were amplified from RNA transcripts. An initial round of RT-PCR targeting the TCR CDR3 relied on the HTBI primer set. TCRdb called the multiplex PCR reads again in MiXCR, with one record for every CDR3 protein. This sample has a few hundred thousand distinct CDR3 sequences, with 11% to 15% found just once. The CDR3 extends over 14 amino acids. Germline values: CDR1 LNHDA, CDR2 SQIVND (reference sequence). Trimming stripped 2 bases from V and 9 bases from J, with 14 bases between. These data come from a study of T cells in Graves' hyperthyroidism and ophthalmopathy. Whole-study context: Before any treatment, at initial diagnosis, peripheral blood was collected.

Sequencing was carried out using blood. This sequence was found in a woman aged 40 to 55 with Graves' hyperthyroidism. The V and J genes are TRBV19 and TRBJ2-1; possible D gene TRBD2, 6 bases. CDR3 residues: CASSIIGGMGEQFF. In DNA, the CDR3 is TGTGCCAGTAGTATAATCGGCGGGATGGGTGAGCAGTTCTTC.